These 9 T cell receptor beta chains share one sample of origin, sequenced in a study of cytomegalovirus exposure and HLA in healthy donors. TCRdb keeps only in-frame clones here, not all; method: immunoSEQ multiplex PCR. In the table there are some 140,000 clones, around 85% of which are singletons. Sequenced: PBMCs. The receptors come from a man aged 18 to 29 in good health and CMV-seronegative.

This clone was observed a single time. The V and J genes are TRBV6-1 and TRBJ1-1; D call uncertain. V was shortened by 10 bases and J by 3 bases, with 9 bases between the two germline ends. This CDR3 has 11 amino acids. CDR1 is MNHNS and CDR2 is SASEGT in the germline V gene. CDR3 in amino acids: CATTGYTEAFF. For the CDR3, the DNA is TGTGCCACCACGGGGTACACTGAAGCTTTCTTT.

This rearrangement joins TRBV2 to TRBJ1-5; D is unclear. The CDR3 runs 14 residues. CDR1 SNHLY and CDR2 FYNNEI come from the germline V gene. Trimming left V 3 bases short and J 7 bases short, with 13 bases between. CDR3 in amino acids: CASSDGRLNQPQHF. The CDR3 nucleotides read TGTGCCAGCAGTGATGGCAGGCTGAACCAGCCCCAGCATTTT.

The chain has TRBV6-5 and TRBJ1-5; 10 positions agree with TRBD1. The junction had 4 bases not matched to a gene; V was cut back by 6 bases and J by 5 bases. CDR3 length: 14 amino acids. Germline CDR1 and CDR2: MNHEY and SVGAGI. The CDR3 nucleotides are TGTGCCAGCAGCCGGGACAGGGGATATCAGCCCCAGCATTTT. Translated: CASSRDRGYQPQHF.

This chain joins TRBV7-8 and TRBJ2-7; D is uncertain. The CDR3 sequence is 14 residues long. The V end was cut by 1 base, the J end by 4 bases, with 11 bases between. Per germline, CDR1 SGHVS and CDR2 FQNEAQ. In DNA, the CDR3 is TGTGCCAGCAGCTTAGATCTCAGGTCGTACGAGCAGTACTTC. Its protein is CASSLDLRSYEQYF.

This chain joins TRBV19 and TRBJ2-1; 13 bases match TRBD2. The CDR3 sequence is 18 residues long. The V gene's germline CDR1 is LNHDA and CDR2 SQIVND (reference sequence). V shed 5 bases and J 6 bases; nucleotides not matched to a gene: 13. The CDR3 protein is CASSLRTSGGLRVNEQFF. The CDR3 DNA reads TGTGCCAGTAGTCTTAGGACTAGCGGGGGATTGAGGGTCAATGAGCAGTTCTTC.

This chain uses TRBV6-6 with TRBJ1-3; D may be TRBD1 (5 bases). V lost 4 bases and J 0 bases, leaving 13 bases between the germline ends. This CDR3 has 16 amino acids. Per the germline V gene, CDR1 is MNHNY and CDR2 is SVGAGI (reference sequence). The CDR3 sequence: CASSFTLTDSGNTIYF. CDR3 bases: TGTGCCAGCAGTTTCACTCTGACAGACTCTGGAAACACCATATATTTT.

The chain is built from TRBV27 and TRBJ1-3; no definite D call. Trimming pared 9 bases from V and 0 bases from J, leaving 12 bases between. This CDR3 has 14 amino acids. Germline values: CDR1 MNHEY, CDR2 SMNVEV (reference sequence). The CDR3 is CASVTMSSGNTIYF. The CDR3 bases are TGTGCCAGTGTTACTATGAGCTCTGGAAACACCATATATTTT.

The chain employs TRBV6-6 and TRBJ2-7, with D possibly matching TRBD1 (7 bases). The V gene lost 7 bases and the J gene lost 3 bases, with 19 bases spanning the gap. This CDR3 comprises 15 residues. The germline gives CDR1 MNHNY, CDR2 SVGAGI (reference sequence). CDR3: CASTDRQGEVYEQYF. The CDR3 DNA is TGTGCCAGCACCGACAGGCAGGGGGAGGTCTACGAGCAGTACTTC.

The genes are TRBV6-1 and TRBJ2-1; TRBD2 might be the D (6 bases). The CDR3 length is 13 residues. Germline V lookup: CDR1 MNHNS, CDR2 SASEGT. V was shortened by 3 bases and J by 8 bases, with 11 bases between the two germline ends. The CDR3 nucleotides read TGTGCCAGCAGTGATGGGACTCTCCATGAGCAGTTCTTC. It codes for CASSDGTLHEQFF.